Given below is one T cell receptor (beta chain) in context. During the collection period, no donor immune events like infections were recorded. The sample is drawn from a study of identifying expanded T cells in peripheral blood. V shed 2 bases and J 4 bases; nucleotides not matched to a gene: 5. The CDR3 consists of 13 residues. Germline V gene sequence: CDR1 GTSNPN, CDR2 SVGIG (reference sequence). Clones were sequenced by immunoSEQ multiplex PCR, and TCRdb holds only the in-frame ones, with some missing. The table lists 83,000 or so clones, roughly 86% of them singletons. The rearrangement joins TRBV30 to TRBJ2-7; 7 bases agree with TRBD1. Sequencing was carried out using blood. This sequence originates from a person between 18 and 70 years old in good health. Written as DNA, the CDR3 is TGTGCCTGGAGTCAAAAACAGGGGTACGAGCAGTACTTC. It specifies CAWSQKQGYEQYF. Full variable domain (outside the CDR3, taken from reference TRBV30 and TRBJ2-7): SQTIHQWPATLVQPVGSPLSLECTVEGTSNPNLYWYRQAAGRGLQLLFYSVGIGQISSEVPQNLSASRPQDRQFILSSKKLLLSDSGFYLCAWSQKQGYEQYFGPGTRLTVT.